This TCR beta chain was found in a study of T cell changes during pregnancy in multiple sclerosis. The V segment lost 5 bases and the J segment 4 bases; nucleotides outside the gene matches: 11. The germline V gene has CDR1 SGHVS and CDR2 FNYEAQ. The CDR3 loop spans 16 amino acids. Repertoires were generated with immunoSEQ multiplex PCR, while TCRdb's copy carries only in-frame clones and drops some. The sample carries about 100,000 clones, just over 90% recorded once. The chain joins TRBV7-6 to TRBJ2-5, with 9 bases identical to TRBD2. The input for sequencing was peripheral blood, taken after pregnancy. The receptor comes from a female donor with multiple sclerosis, enrolled in a pregnancy study. CDR3 in DNA: TGTGCCAGCAGCCTAGGGGCGGGGGGGCCGGGAGAGACCCAGTACTTC. Encoded protein: CASSLGAGGPGETQYF.